This T cell receptor beta chain was identified during a study of blood T cell repertoires in COVID-19. Study-level information: The study drew acute and convalescent COVID-19 samples from the United States, Italy and Spain. T cells, B-cell-depleted T cells, or PBMCs provided the cDNA or gDNA that served as material.

The length of the CDR3 is 16 residues. CDR1 and CDR2 (germline): SGHAT, FQNNGV. V lost 4 bases to trimming and J lost 3 bases, with 15 bases between them. Authors' data handling: From reference gene primer amplification, estimates of nucleated cell counts were derived. Repertoires were generated with immunoSEQ multiplex PCR, while TCRdb's copy carries only in-frame clones and drops some. That table is the source of V, J and clone size, and D and trimming were worked out from the DNA. Here the sample spans about 86,000 clones, approximately 79% being singletons. Sequencing used peripheral blood. This sequence joins TRBV11-2 and TRBJ1-4, with D possibly TRBD1 on 5 matching bases. The source is a man aged 65 to 85 with acute or convalescent COVID-19. CDR3: CASSSTTEGANEKLFF. In DNA, the CDR3 is TGTGCCAGCAGCTCAACCACGGAAGGGGCTAATGAAAAACTGTTTTTT.